Below, 15 T cell receptor beta chains from the same sample are listed, as sequenced in a study of blood T cell repertoires in COVID-19. Data came from immunoSEQ multiplex PCR; TCRdb stores just in-frame clones and leaves some out. Among 35,000 to 55,000 clones listed, 85% to 90% were seen once. Sequenced: peripheral blood. These receptors were collected from a human donor in a cohort sampled during active COVID-19.

V and J are TRBV5-1 and TRBJ1-2; 10 nucleotides line up with TRBD1. CDR1 and CDR2 (germline): SGHRS, YFSETQ. V was pared by 5 bases and J by 8 bases, with 6 bases of the junction left unmatched. This CDR3 contains 13 residues. The CDR3 loop is CASRQDRGPGYTF. Here the CDR3 DNA reads TGCGCCAGCAGACAAGACAGGGGGCCGGGCTACACCTTC.

The chain has TRBV9 and TRBJ2-5, with TRBD2 matching over 12 bases. Germline V gene data show CDR1 as SGDLS and CDR2 as YYNGEE. CDR3 size: 16 residues. Trimming at V came to 2 bases and at J to 5 bases, leaving 7 bases not matched to a gene. The CDR3 sequence: CASSVQLAGGLETQYF. The CDR3, as DNA: TGTGCCAGCAGCGTGCAACTAGCGGGAGGATTGGAGACCCAGTACTTC.

The gene calls are TRBV4-2 and TRBJ1-4, with TRBD1 matching 7 bases. The CDR3 loop spans 15 amino acids. Germline values: CDR1 LGHNA, CDR2 YNFKEQ. With 2 bases clipped from V and 5 bases from J, the junction kept 5 bases outside the gene matches. CDR3 sequence reads: CASSQPGQTNEKLFF. The CDR3 DNA follows: TGTGCCAGCAGCCAACCGGGACAGACGAATGAAAAACTGTTTTTT.

The J gene is TRBJ1-6, the V gene TRBV5-1; 8 bases match TRBD1. V was clipped by 3 bases and J by 6 bases; unmatched bases: 8. The CDR3 is 16 amino acids. The germline V gene encodes CDR1 SGHRS and CDR2 YFSETQ. The DNA of the CDR3 is TGCGCCAGCAGCTCAACCGGGACAGGTCCTAATTCACCCCTCCACTTT. Protein sequence: CASSSTGTGPNSPLHF.

The chain joins TRBV4-2 to TRBJ2-5, with D unresolved. The length of the CDR3 is 14 residues. V lost 0 bases to trimming and J lost 2 bases, with 7 bases between them. CDR1 and CDR2 from the germline V gene are LGHNA and YNFKEQ. The DNA of the CDR3 is TGTGCCAGCAGCCAAGATCGCGAACAAGAGACCCAGTACTTC. Its translation: CASSQDREQETQYF.

This clone has only a few counts. V is TRBV10-3 and J is TRBJ1-1, with a possible D match to TRBD1 (6 bases). Germline values: CDR1 ENHRY, CDR2 SYGVKD. V was pared by 8 bases and J by 1 base, with 11 bases between. The CDR3 is made up of 13 amino acids. Here the CDR3 reads CAIGTGTNTEAFF. In DNA, the CDR3 is TGTGCCATCGGTACAGGGACGAACACTGAAGCTTTCTTT.

This chain links TRBV3-1 (or the pseudogene TRBV3-2) with TRBJ2-1; TRBD1 is a possible D gene (5 bases). Germline V gene lookup returns CDR1 LGHDT and CDR2 YNNKEL (reference sequence). The CDR3 consists of 16 residues. V shed 4 bases and J shed 4 bases, with 17 bases lying between them. The CDR3 nucleotides are TGTGCCAGCAGCCCGGCCGCTAGGGGCAGGTACAATGAGCAGTTCTTC. Residues: CASSPAARGRYNEQFF.

This chain links TRBV29-1 with TRBJ1-3, with a tentative D call TRBD1 (5 bases). CDR3 length: 14 amino acids. V dropped 0 bases and J dropped 4 bases, with 10 bases sitting between them. Germline V gives CDR1 SQVTM, CDR2 ANQGSEA. CDR3 nucleotides: TGCAGCGTTGAAGATCGGGGGAACGGAAACACCATATATTTT. Its protein is CSVEDRGNGNTIYF.

This clone occurred a few times. The V and J genes are TRBV20-1 and TRBJ2-7; 7 nucleotides agree with TRBD2. The CDR3 consists of 10 residues. Germline V lookup: CDR1 DFQATT, CDR2 SNEGSKA (reference sequence). J gave up 9 bases and V 5 bases, and 4 bases lay outside the gene matches. CDR3 protein: CSAPREAQYF. The CDR3 DNA reads as TGCAGTGCTCCCCGGGAGGCGCAGTACTTC.

In its sample, this clone was seen once. The V call is TRBV5-1, the J call TRBJ2-5, with 10 bases lining up with TRBD2. This CDR3 is 17 amino acids long. Germline V gives CDR1 SGHRS, CDR2 YFSETQ. V gave up 4 bases and J gave up 5 bases; unmatched junction bases: 14. The CDR3 region has the DNA TGCGCCAGCAGCAACCCTAGCGGGAGTGCTGGCTCCGAGACCCAGTACTTC. Its protein is CASSNPSGSAGSETQYF. Complete variable domain (other parts from reference TRBV5-1 and TRBJ2-5): KAGVTQTPRYLIKTRGQQVTLSCSPISGHRSVSWYQQTPGQGLQFLFEYFSETQRNKGNFPGRFSGRQFSNSRSEMNVSTLELGDSALYLCASSNPSGSAGSETQYFGPGTRLLVL.

The chain has TRBV4-1 and TRBJ2-1; D not resolved. Trimming took 1 base from V and 0 from J, leaving 10 bases between them. The CDR3 is 16 amino acids. The germline gives CDR1 MGHRA, CDR2 YSYEKL. The CDR3 sequence is CASSQGAQNSYNEQFF. As DNA, the CDR3 is TGCGCCAGCAGCCAAGGGGCACAGAACTCCTACAATGAGCAGTTCTTC.

The chain carries TRBV6-2 or TRBV6-3 and TRBJ2-7; 7 nucleotides agree with TRBD1. V was clipped by 5 bases and J by 5 bases; unmatched bases: 12. This CDR3 comprises 15 residues. From germline, CDR1 is MNHEY and CDR2 SVGEGT. CDR3 in amino acids: CASSQISTGIDEQYF. In DNA, the CDR3 is TGTGCCAGCAGTCAAATCTCGACAGGGATCGACGAGCAGTACTTC.

The gene calls are TRBV20-1 and TRBJ1-1; the D is unclear. The CDR3 runs 11 residues. Germline V CDR1 and CDR2: DFQATT, SNEGSKA (reference sequence). V was trimmed by 6 bases and J by 4 bases, leaving 9 bases between them. The CDR3 region is CSASQATEAFF. The CDR3 nucleotides are TGCAGTGCAAGTCAGGCCACTGAAGCTTTCTTT.

V usage is TRBV28 and J usage is TRBJ2-3, with a tentative D call TRBD2 (6 bases). CDR1 MDHEN and CDR2 SYDVKM come from the germline V gene. Deletions cut 7 bases from V and 0 bases from J, with 20 bases between. The CDR3 has 17 amino acids. The CDR3 sequence: CASIQSGLADSTDTQYF. For the CDR3, the DNA is TGTGCCAGCATCCAGTCCGGGTTAGCGGATAGCACAGATACGCAGTATTTT.

The chain uses TRBV6-2 or TRBV6-3 and TRBJ2-3; 7 nucleotides line up with TRBD2. V was clipped by 2 bases and J by 0 bases; unmatched bases: 5. The CDR3 contains 16 residues. Per the germline V gene, CDR1 is MNHEY and CDR2 is SVGEGT. CDR3 protein: CASSYLAVPSTDTQYF. The CDR3 region has the DNA TGTGCCAGCAGTTACCTAGCGGTACCTAGCACAGATACGCAGTATTTT.